These 13 T cell receptor beta chains were sequenced from one sample in a study of T cell repertoires in cytomegalovirus infection. MiXCR, run by TCRdb on the reads, gives a single entry per CDR3 protein. The table lists roughly 500,000 distinct CDR3 sequences, 42% of them singletons, with roughly two fifths in the top ten. Antigens for these TCRs are unknown. The material was cultured PBMCs, obtained from culture after CMV antigen stimulation. All receptors derive from a human donor in good health (CMV status not recorded). Some clones in this sample may be carry-over from other donors' samples.

The chain joins TRBV2 to TRBJ2-3; no reliable D call. The CDR3 has 14 amino acids. V was clipped by 5 bases and J by 2 bases, with 11 bases between them. Germline assignment: CDR1 SNHLY and CDR2 FYNNEI. DNA for the CDR3: TGTGCCAGCAGTAGGACCCGAGCCACAGATACGCAGTATTTT. This gives the protein CASSRTRATDTQYF.

This clonotype was picked up many times. CDR3 coding DNA: TGTGCCAGCAGCTTAGTTCGGGACACCGGGGAGCTGTTTTTT. It translates to CASSLVRDTGELFF. The gene calls are TRBV7-2 and TRBJ2-2; D ambiguous. Trimming removed 1 base at V and 3 bases at J, with 6 bases between. The germline V gene encodes CDR1 SGHTA and CDR2 FQGNSA. The CDR3 loop spans 14 amino acids. The whole variable domain, remainder taken from reference TRBV7-2 and TRBJ2-2, is GAGVSQSPSNKVTEKGKDVELRCDPISGHTALYWYRQSLGQGLEFLIYFQGNSAPDKSGLPSDRFSAERTGGSVSTLTIQRTQQEDSAVYLCASSLVRDTGELFFGEGSRLTVL.

V is TRBV7-2 and J is TRBJ2-2, with no clear D. The germline CDR1 and CDR2 sequences are SGHTA and FQGNSA. Trimming took 5 bases from V and 9 from J, leaving 13 bases between them. This CDR3 is built from 13 residues. CDR3 nucleotides: TGTGCCAGCAGCCCCGACCAAGGCCGGGAGCTGTTTTTT. Protein product: CASSPDQGRELFF.

This clonotype was counted between two and nine times. The V and J genes are TRBV7-9 and TRBJ2-2, with a possible D match to TRBD2 (5 bases). This CDR3 spans 14 amino acids. Trimming cost V 5 bases and J 7 bases, with 14 bases left between them. Germline values: CDR1 SEHNR, CDR2 FQNEAQ (reference sequence). The CDR3 sequence: CASSQPTSFGELFF. The DNA of the CDR3 is TGTGCCAGCAGCCAACCCACTAGTTTCGGGGAGCTGTTTTTT. The full variable domain, completed using reference TRBV7-9 and TRBJ2-2, is DTGVSQNPRHKITKRGQNVTFRCDPISEHNRLYWYRQTLGQGPEFLTYFQNEAQLEKSRLLSDRFSAERPKGSFSTLEIQRTEQGDSAMYLCASSQPTSFGELFFGEGSRLTVL.

The chain employs TRBV12-3 or TRBV12-4 and TRBJ2-2, with a weak D call TRBD1 (5 bases). Trimming removed 2 bases from V and 4 bases from J, with 11 bases in between. CDR3 length equals 15 residues. DNA for the CDR3: TGTGCCAGCAGTTTATCAGGGATGGGCACCGGGGAGCTGTTTTTT. Translating gives CASSLSGMGTGELFF.

The rearrangement joins TRBV28 to TRBJ1-3, with 8 nucleotides matching TRBD1. Germline V CDR1 and CDR2: MDHEN, SYDVKM. This CDR3 is 15 amino acids long. V shed 5 bases and J 1 base; nucleotides not matched to a gene: 4. CDR3 sequence: CASSDRQGSGNTIYF. The CDR3, as DNA: TGTGCCAGCAGTGACCGACAGGGGTCTGGAAACACCATATATTTT.

The rearrangement links TRBV6-9 to TRBJ2-2, with D perhaps TRBD1 or TRBD2 (5 bases each). This CDR3 has 13 residues. The V end was cut by 4 bases, the J end by 7 bases, with 10 bases between. CDR1 is MNHGY, CDR2 SVAAGI, per germline. The CDR3 sequence is CASSWDEDGELFF. For the CDR3, the DNA is TGTGCCAGCAGTTGGGACGAGGACGGGGAGCTGTTTTTT.

The CDR3 sequence is CASSVSTGGQGTQYF. The DNA of the CDR3 is TGTGCCAGCAGCGTCTCAACAGGGGGCCAGGGGACCCAGTACTTC. This chain joins TRBV7-2 and TRBJ2-5; 9 positions match TRBD1. The CDR3 has 15 residues. V lost 5 bases, J lost 7 bases, and 11 bases stayed unmatched. CDR1 SGHTA and CDR2 FQGNSA come from the germline V gene.

The chain combines TRBV7-2 with TRBJ2-2; TRBD2 might be the D (6 bases). CDR3 size: 15 residues. The V gene's germline CDR1 is SGHTA and CDR2 FQGNSA. V lost 5 bases and J lost 6, with 16 bases in between. In DNA, the CDR3 is TGTGCCAGCAGCCCGAGGGTATCGGGGGCCGGGGAGCTGTTTTTT. The encoded protein is CASSPRVSGAGELFF.

The chain links TRBV2 to TRBJ2-5; unclear D gene. Trimming shortened V by 5 bases and J by 9 bases, and 22 bases separated the two germline ends. This CDR3 is built from 15 residues. CDR1 and CDR2 (germline): SNHLY, FYNNEI. The CDR3 DNA reads as TGTGCCAGCAGTCCGGGTGTTGGCGACCTAGTGTCCCAGTACTTC. Translated: CASSPGVGDLVSQYF.

The chain couples TRBV7-2 to TRBJ2-2, with 7 bases lining up with TRBD2. V shed 1 base, J shed 3 bases, and the junction held 5 bases outside the gene matches. This CDR3 contains 16 residues. Per germline, CDR1 SGHTA and CDR2 FQGNSA. The CDR3 bases are TGTGCCAGCAGCTTAGTGCGACTAGCAGACACCGGGGAGCTGTTTTTT. Residues: CASSLVRLADTGELFF.

The chain combines TRBV6-8 with TRBJ2-7; possibly TRBD1 for D (6 bases). Trimming cost V 5 bases and J 1 base, with 15 bases left between them. The germline V gene encodes CDR1 MNHGY and CDR2 SAAAGT. The CDR3 extends over 15 amino acids. The CDR3 here is CASSPAGTPSYEQYF. Here the CDR3 DNA reads TGTGCCAGCAGTCCCGCCGGGACACCGTCCTACGAGCAGTACTTC.

A few counts support this clonotype. The chain couples TRBV6-2 or TRBV6-3 to TRBJ2-3; 7 bases line up with TRBD2. This CDR3 is 17 amino acids long. Germline CDR1 reads MNHEY; CDR2 reads SVGEGT. After removal of 2 bases from V and 2 bases from J, the junction contained 10 bases not matched to a gene. The CDR3 protein is CASSYLSGLYSTDTQYF. The CDR3 DNA is TGTGCCAGCAGTTACCTGTCGGGACTATACTCCACAGATACGCAGTATTTT.